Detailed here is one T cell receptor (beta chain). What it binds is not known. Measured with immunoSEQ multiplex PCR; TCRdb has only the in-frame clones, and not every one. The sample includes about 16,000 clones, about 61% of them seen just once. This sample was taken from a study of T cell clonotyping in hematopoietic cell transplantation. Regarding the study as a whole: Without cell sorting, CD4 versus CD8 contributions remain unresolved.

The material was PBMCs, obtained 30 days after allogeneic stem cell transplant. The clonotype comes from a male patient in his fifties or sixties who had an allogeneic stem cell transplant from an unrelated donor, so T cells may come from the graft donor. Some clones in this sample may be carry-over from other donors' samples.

CDR3: CSVSTRRANEQFF. The CDR3 DNA sequence: TGCAGCGTTTCCACCCGGAGGGCTAATGAGCAGTTCTTC. This chain joins TRBV29-1 and TRBJ2-1; perhaps TRBD2 as D (6 bases). With 5 bases removed from V and 7 bases from J, the gap between germline ends came to 15 bases. This CDR3 has 13 residues. Looked up from germline, CDR1 is SQVTM and CDR2 is ANQGSEA.